This T cell receptor (beta chain) is from a study of blood T cells in healthy people across ages (dated by TCRdb to the mid-2010s). As for the study more broadly: In model experiments, roughly one uniquely barcoded TCR beta cDNA molecule per two T cells was captured by template switching. Age-related changes in TCR beta repertoire diversity were measured in the study by deep sequencing normalized with unique cDNA molecular identifiers. Donors were grouped into four age groups: young (average approximately 16 years), middle-aged (39), aged (over 55) and long-lived (just over 80). To avoid experimental bias, donors of different ages were randomly spread across the sequencing lanes. For two donors (one aged 18 to 30 and one aged 80 or older), the study analyzed two additional independent replicas of 1 million unique cDNA reads from the same blood draw. The paper's findings and limits, for the study overall: As age increased, observed TCR beta diversity per million T cells dropped in a roughly linear way, and a significant reduction was already evident by age approximately 40. Estimates of total diversity from one million sequenced T cells were regarded as lower bounds and underestimates. Compared with the aged group, more naive CD4+ T cells, fewer expanded clones and increased TCR diversity were shown by the long-lived group, suggesting age selection. Because the CMV infection status of the donors was unknown, age-related changes in expanded clonotypes may potentially have been confounded. Since profiling was done on bulk unsorted PBMCs, naive and antigen-experienced compartments could not be conclusively compared. There was a strong correlation between observed TCR beta diversity and the percentage of naive T cells measured by flow cytometry.

Systemically healthy Caucasian individuals from Russia, over 30 in total and aged about 6 to 95 years, were included as donors. Around 9.7 milliliters of peripheral blood were collected from each donor into EDTA-treated Vacutainer tubes. PBMCs were isolated by Ficoll-Paque density-gradient centrifugation, with at least 6 million obtained per sample. Total RNA was extracted from PBMCs with Trizol reagent, with at least 6 micrograms obtained per sample. For every donor, flow cytometry on a PBMC aliquot measured the percentage of naive CD45RAhigh/CD27high T cells. Preparation of the library involved 5' RACE. The sequencer listed for this sample is Illumina HiSeq 2500. The second PCR ran for roughly 6 to 11 cycles and used a J-beta primer mix along with a sample-barcoded 5' primer. A template-switch 5' adaptor carrying 12 random nucleotides introduced a unique molecular identifier onto each TCR beta cDNA molecule. At least 3 million CDR3-containing paired-end reads were obtained from each sample. The Mint cDNA synthesis kit, primed by a TRBC-specific oligonucleotide, was used to synthesize first-strand cDNA from all RNA. Following uracil-DNA glycosylase treatment, a first 18-cycle PCR with universal primers M1SS and BC2_uni_R was performed on all cDNA. The source study handled its data this way. Each sample was normalized by randomly selecting 1 million high-quality reads, each carrying a distinct molecular identifier. Reads sharing molecular identifiers were discarded rather than binned into consensus sequences. MiTCR, run with a Q25 quality threshold and the strictest error-elimination algorithm, handled CDR3 identification, clonotype clustering and error correction. Lower-bound total TCR beta diversity was estimated with a nonparametric unseen species model using Euler transformation. Using fastp at Q25 and MiXCR, TCRdb reprocessed the public reads and kept productive beta chains. Identical CDR3 proteins give one entry, which carries the most common genes and DNA. In this record, the V and J calls reflect TCRdb's handling and not the investigators' own analysis. The sample table holds over 300,000 distinct CDR3 sequences, of which 52% were seen once. 50% to 65% of the sample goes to the ten largest clones.

In the case of this clonotype: No cognate antigen has been identified for it. No base quality values were provided; no much bigger clone lies one nucleotide off.

From the cysteine up to the phenylalanine, the CDR3 has a length of 11 residues. The kept DNA is CDR3 alone, 33 bases in frame from the first base. Trimming removed 3 bases from V and 8 bases from J, leaving 7 bases between the germline ends. The chain was built from TRBV12-3 or TRBV12-4 and TRBJ1-1; TRBD1 is a weak D gene call, 6 bases matching. The specimen sequenced was blood. The sequence was collected from a man aged 60 to 75 in good health. The nucleotide sequence is TGTGCCAGCAGTTTCGGGGGCGAAGCTTTCTTT. Translated, it reads CASSFGGEAFF.